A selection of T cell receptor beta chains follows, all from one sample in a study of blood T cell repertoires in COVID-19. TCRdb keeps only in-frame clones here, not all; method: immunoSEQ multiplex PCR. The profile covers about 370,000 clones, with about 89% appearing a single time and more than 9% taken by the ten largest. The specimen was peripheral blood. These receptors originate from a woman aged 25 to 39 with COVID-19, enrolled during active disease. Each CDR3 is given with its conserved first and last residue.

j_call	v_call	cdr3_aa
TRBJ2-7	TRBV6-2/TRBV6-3	CASSYGLTEVEQYF
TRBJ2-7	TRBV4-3	CASSQEGTAFYEQYF
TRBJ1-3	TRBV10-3	CAISEGDSSGNTIYF
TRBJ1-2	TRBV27	CASSLGASLNYGYTF
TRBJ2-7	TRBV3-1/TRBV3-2	CASSQVAAGPYEQYF
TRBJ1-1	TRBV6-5	CASSYSFQMNTEAFF
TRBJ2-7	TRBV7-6	CASSYTAGFSYEQYF
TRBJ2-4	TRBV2	CASSDPSSGKNIQYF
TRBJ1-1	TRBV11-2	CASSLEGGGYTEAFF
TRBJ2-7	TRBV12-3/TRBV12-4	CASSLTGDEQYF
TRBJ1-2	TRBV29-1	CSVAQANYGYTF
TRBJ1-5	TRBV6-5	CASRSDSYSNQPQHF
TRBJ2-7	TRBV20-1	CSASTTSGGSSYEQYF
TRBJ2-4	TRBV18	CASSPPGRQGRGKNIQYF
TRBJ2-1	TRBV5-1	CASSLAAHQANEQFF
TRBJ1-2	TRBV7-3	CASSYTGQGRDGYTF
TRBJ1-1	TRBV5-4	CASSRGGNTEAFF
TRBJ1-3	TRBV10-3	CAISGTQGNTIYF
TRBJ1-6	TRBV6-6	CASSYTGGNSPLHF
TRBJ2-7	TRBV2	CASQGLASVEQYF
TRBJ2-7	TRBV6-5	CASSYGRPQEQYF
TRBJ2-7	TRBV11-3	CASSSSGTPSYEQYF
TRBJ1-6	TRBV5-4	CASSDARDRDNSPLHF
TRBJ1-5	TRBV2	CASSETGFNQPQHF
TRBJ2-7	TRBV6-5	CASSPREIGPYEQYF
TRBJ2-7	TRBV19	CATRGGYGHEQYF
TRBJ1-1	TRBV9	CASSGQDIMNTEAFF
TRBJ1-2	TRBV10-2	CASSERTGNGYTF
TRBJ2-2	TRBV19	CASSRGLAAGELFF
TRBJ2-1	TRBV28	CASSVRWRERAQAHEQFF
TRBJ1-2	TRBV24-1	CATSDFEMRGYTF
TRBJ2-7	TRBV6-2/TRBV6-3	CASSGTKREREQYF
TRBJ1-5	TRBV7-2	CASSLHRQAQPQHF
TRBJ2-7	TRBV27	CASSSRGQGYEQYF
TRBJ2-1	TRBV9	CASSVGTSGIEQFF
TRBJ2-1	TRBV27	CASRPRTGYNEQFF
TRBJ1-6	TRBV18	CASSPQMGRSTKNSPLHF
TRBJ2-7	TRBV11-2	CASSPIRGGSWYEQYF
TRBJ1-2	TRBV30	CAWSSGPGGGYTF
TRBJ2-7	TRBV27	CASSSRDSYSYEQYF
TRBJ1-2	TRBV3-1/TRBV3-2	CASTDRVTNYGYTF
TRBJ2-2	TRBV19	CASSIRQSGNTGELFF
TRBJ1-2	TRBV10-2	CASSPTGNVYGYTF
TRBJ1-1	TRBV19	CASSRDRAANTEAFF
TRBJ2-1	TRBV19	CASSIGTSGYNEQFF